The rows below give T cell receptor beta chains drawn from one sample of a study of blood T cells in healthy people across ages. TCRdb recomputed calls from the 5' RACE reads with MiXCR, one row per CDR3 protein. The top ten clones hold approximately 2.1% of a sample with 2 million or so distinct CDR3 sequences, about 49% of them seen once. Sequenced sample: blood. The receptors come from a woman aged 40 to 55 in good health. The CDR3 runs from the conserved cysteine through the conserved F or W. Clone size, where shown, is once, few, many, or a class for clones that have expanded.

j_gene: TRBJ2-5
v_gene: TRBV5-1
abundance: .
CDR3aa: CASSSDSNGETQYF

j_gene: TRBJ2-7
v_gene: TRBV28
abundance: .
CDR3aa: CATFAGQGGYEQYF

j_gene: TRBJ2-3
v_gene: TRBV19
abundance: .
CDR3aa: CASSAQLALGTDTQYF

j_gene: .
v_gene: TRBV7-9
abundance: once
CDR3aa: CASSLADRPTYEQYF

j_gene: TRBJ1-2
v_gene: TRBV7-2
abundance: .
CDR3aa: CASSRQTGGGPSGYTF

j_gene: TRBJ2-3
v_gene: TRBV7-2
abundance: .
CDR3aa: CASSKGLAGGPGTDTQYF

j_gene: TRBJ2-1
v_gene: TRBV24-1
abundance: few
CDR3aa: CATCPGPPISEQFF

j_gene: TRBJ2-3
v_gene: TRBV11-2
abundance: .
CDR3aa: CASSLGTSGAVTDTQYF

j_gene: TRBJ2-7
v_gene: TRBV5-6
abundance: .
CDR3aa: CASSQALAAFEQYF

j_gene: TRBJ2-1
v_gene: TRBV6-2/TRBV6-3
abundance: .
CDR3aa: CASGYTQGVDNEQFF

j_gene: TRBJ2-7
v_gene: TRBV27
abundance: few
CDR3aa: CASSFSGGPSYEQYF

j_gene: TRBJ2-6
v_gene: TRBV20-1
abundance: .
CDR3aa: CSARDSHSGANVLTF

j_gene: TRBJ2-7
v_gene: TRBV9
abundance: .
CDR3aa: CASSVATGGYEQYF

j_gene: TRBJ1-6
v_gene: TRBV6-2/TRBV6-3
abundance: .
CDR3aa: CASTSRTGFGSPLHF

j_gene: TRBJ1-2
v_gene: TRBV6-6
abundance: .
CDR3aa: CASSYGGTYGYTF

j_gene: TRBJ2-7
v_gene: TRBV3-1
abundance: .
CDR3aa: CASSQDRRQGLYEQYF

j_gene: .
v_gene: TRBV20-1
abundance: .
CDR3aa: CSAPPDRTYEQYF

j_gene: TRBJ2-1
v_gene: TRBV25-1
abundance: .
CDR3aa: CASSEEGGADYNEQFF

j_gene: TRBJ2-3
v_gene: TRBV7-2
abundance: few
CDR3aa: CASSLGGGSGGRTDTQYF

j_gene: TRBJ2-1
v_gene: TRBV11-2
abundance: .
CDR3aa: CASSLDGHVQFF

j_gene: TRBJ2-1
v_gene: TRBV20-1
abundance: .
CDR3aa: CSALTRLAGNEQFF

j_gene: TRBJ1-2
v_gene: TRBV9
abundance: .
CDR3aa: CASSTRQAMGEGYTF

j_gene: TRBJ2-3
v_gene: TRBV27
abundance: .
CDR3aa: CASSSDPAGGLRDTQYF

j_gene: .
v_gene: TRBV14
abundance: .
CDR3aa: CASSQGRIYEQYF

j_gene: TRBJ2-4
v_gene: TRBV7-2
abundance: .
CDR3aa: CASSLATGIEQYF

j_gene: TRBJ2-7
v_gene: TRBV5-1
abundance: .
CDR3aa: CASSFPSQKYEQYF

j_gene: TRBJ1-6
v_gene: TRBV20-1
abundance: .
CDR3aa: CSARTGQNSPLHF

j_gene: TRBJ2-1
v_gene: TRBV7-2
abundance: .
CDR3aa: CASSFPIVFGNEQFF

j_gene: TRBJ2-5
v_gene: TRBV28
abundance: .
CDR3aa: CASTFLLYQETQYF

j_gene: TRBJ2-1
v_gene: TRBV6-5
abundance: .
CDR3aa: CASSYSRTPLYNEQFF

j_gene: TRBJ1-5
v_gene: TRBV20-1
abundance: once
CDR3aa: CSASSVPASNQPQHF

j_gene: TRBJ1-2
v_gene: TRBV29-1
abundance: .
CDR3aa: CSVGQSGYGYTF